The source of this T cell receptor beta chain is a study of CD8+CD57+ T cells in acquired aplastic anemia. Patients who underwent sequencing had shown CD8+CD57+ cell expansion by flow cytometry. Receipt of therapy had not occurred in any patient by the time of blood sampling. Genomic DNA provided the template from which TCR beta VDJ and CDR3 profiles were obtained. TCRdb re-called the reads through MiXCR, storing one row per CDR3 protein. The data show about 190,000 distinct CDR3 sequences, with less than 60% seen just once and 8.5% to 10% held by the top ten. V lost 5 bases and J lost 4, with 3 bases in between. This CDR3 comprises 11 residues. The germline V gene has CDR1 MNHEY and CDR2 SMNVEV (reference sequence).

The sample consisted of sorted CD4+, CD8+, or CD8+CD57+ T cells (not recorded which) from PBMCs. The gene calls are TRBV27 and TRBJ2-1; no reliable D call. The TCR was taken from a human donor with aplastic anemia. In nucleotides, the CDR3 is TGTGCCAGCAGTGCATACAATGAGCAGTTCTTC. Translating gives CASSAYNEQFF.